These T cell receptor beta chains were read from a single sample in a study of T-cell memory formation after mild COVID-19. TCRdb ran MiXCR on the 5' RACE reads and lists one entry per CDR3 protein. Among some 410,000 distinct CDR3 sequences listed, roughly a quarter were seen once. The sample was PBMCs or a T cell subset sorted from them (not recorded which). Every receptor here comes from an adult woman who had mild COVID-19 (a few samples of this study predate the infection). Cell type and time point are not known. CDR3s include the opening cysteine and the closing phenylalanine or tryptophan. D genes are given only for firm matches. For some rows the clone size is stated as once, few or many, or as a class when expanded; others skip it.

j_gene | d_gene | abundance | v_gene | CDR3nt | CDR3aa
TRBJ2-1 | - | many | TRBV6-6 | TGTGCCAGCAGTTACGAATGGAGCTCCTACAATGAGCAGTTCTTC | CASSYEWSSYNEQFF
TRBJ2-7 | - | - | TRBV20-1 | TGCAGTGCTAGAGATTCGGGCAGGTCCTACGAGCAGTACTTC | CSARDSGRSYEQYF
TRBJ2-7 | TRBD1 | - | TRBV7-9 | TGTGCCAGCAGAGGACCGGGACAGAGTGTCTCCTACGAGCAGTACTTC | CASRGPGQSVSYEQYF
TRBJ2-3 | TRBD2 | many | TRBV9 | TGTGCCAGCAGCGGGAGCGGGGGGGCAGCGGATACGCAGTATTTT | CASSGSGGAADTQYF
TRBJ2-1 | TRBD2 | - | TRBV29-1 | TGCAGCGCGGATGGGGGGGACCATGAGCAGTTCTTC | CSADGGDHEQFF
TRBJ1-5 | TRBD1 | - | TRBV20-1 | TGCAGTGCCACCACAGGGGGGTTCGGGCAGCCCCAGCATTTT | CSATTGGFGQPQHF
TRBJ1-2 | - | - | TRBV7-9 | TGTGCCAGCAGCTTCTCGGCAATAGCTAACTATGGCTACACCTTC | CASSFSAIANYGYTF
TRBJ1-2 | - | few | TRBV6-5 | TGTGCCAGCAGTCGTACCCCGTTACCAGGAAGGGTCCATGGCTACACCTTC | CASSRTPLPGRVHGYTF
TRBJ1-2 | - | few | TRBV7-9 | TGTGCCAGCAGCCGTTTGACAGAAAACTATGGCTACACCTTC | CASSRLTENYGYTF
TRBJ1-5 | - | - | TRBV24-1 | TGTGCCACCAGTTTGTATAGCAATCAGCCCCAGCATTTT | CATSLYSNQPQHF
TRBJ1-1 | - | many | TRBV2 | TGTGCCAGCAGTGATGCCGATAACACTGAAGCTTTCTTT | CASSDADNTEAFF
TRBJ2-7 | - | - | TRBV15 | TGTGCCACCAGCAGAGGCGCGGGTGCACCCTACGAGCAGTACTTC | CATSRGAGAPYEQYF
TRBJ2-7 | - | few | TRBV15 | TGTGCCACTGCCCCTGCCGGGGGAAGCTCCTACGAGCAGTACTTC | CATAPAGGSSYEQYF
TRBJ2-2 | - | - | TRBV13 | TGTGCCAGCAGCTTTTTAGTCCCCGGGGAGCTGTTTTTT | CASSFLVPGELFF
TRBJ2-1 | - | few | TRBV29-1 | TGCAGCGTTAAGGCCGGAGGTCCACCCAATGAGCAGTTCTTC | CSVKAGGPPNEQFF
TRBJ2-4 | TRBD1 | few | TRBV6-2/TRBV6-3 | TGTGCCAGCAGTTCCCCCCCGGGACAGGGGACCAAAAACATTCAGTACTTC | CASSSPPGQGTKNIQYF
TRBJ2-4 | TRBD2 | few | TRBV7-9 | TGTGCCAGCAGCATTGGACTAGCGGGGACTAGCCTAGACAAAAACATTCAGTACTTC | CASSIGLAGTSLDKNIQYF
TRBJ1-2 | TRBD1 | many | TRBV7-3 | TGTGCCAGCAGCGGACAGGTGGACTATGGCTACACCTTC | CASSGQVDYGYTF
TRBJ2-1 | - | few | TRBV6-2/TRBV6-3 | TGTGCCAGCAGTCCCCTTTCGGGGGCCTACAATGAGCAGTTCTTC | CASSPLSGAYNEQFF
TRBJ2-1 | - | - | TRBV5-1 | TGCGCCAGCAGCTTGGAACGAGAGCAGTTCTTC | CASSLEREQFF
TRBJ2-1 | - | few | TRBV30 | TGTGCCTGGAGTAAGGACCTCCAATTGGTCAATGAGCAGTTCTTC | CAWSKDLQLVNEQFF
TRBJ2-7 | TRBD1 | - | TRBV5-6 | TGTGCCAGCAGCTGGCGGGGACAGGGGACCTACGAGCAGTACTTC | CASSWRGQGTYEQYF
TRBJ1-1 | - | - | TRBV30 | TGTGCCTGGAGTATGGGGACTGAAGCTTTCTTT | CAWSMGTEAFF
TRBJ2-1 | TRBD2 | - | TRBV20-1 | TGCAGTGCTAGTCACCGCGGGAGGGCCGGGAATGAGCAGTTCTTC | CSASHRGRAGNEQFF
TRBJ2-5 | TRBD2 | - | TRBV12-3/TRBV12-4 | TGTGCCAGCAGTTTAGGGGGACTAGCGGGAGGGGAGACCCAGTACTTC | CASSLGGLAGGETQYF
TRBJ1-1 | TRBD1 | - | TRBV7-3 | TGTGCCAGCAGCTCGACAGGGAGTGACACTGAAGCTTTCTTT | CASSSTGSDTEAFF
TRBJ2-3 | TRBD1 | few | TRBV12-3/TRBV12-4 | TGTGCCAGCAAAACAGGGGCAGATACGCAGTATTTT | CASKTGADTQYF
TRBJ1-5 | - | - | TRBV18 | TGTGCCAGCTCACCTGACGGGAGAAACGGCAATCAGCCCCAGCATTTT | CASSPDGRNGNQPQHF
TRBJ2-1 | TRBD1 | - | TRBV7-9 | TGTGCCAGCAGACCCGGGACAGGGGGCTCCCTATTGACGTACAATGAGCAGTTCTTC | CASRPGTGGSLLTYNEQFF
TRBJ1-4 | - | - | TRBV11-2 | TGTGCCAGCAGCTTATTTCAGGGGTCAACTAATGAAAAACTGTTTTTT | CASSLFQGSTNEKLFF
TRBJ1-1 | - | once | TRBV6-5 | TGTGCCAGCAGTCGTCTAAGGGACACTGAAGCTTTCTTT | CASSRLRDTEAFF
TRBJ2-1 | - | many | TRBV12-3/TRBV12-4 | TGTGCCAGCAGTTTAGTCAATGAGCAGTTCTTC | CASSLVNEQFF
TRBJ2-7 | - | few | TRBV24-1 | TGTGCCACCGGGACGGAGATCTCCTACGAGCAGTACTTC | CATGTEISYEQYF
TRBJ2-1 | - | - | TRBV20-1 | TGCAGTGCTATTCTTCCGGGAACCTACAATGAGCAGTTCTTC | CSAILPGTYNEQFF
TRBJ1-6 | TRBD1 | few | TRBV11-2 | TGTGCCAGCAGCACCCGACAGGGGGTTAATTCACCCCTCCACTTT | CASSTRQGVNSPLHF
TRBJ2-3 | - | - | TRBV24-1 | TGTGCCACCAGTGAAAGTTGGAACGTAAATACGCAGTATTTT | CATSESWNVNTQYF
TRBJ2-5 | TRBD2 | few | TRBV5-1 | TGCGCCAGCACTCAACTAGCGGGCGTAGAGGAGACCCAGTACTTC | CASTQLAGVEETQYF
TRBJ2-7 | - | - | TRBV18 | TGTGCCAGCTCACCGGCAAACGGCGAGCAGTACTTC | CASSPANGEQYF
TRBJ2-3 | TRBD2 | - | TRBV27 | TGTGCCAGCAGTTGGATCGTTCGCGGGAGGGGCACAGATACGCAGTATTTT | CASSWIVRGRGTDTQYF
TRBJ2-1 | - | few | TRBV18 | TGTGCCAGCTCACCGGATGAGCAGTTCTTC | CASSPDEQFF
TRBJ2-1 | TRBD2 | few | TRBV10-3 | TGTGCCATCAGTGGGTCTAGCGGGGTATCCTACAATGAGCAGTTCTTC | CAISGSSGVSYNEQFF
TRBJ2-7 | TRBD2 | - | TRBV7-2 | TGTGCCAGCAGCAAGGGACTAGCGGGAGCAAGGTACGAGCAGTACTTC | CASSKGLAGARYEQYF
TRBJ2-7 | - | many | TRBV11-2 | TGTGCCAGCAGCCCATCACAGGGAACCTACGAGCAGTACTTC | CASSPSQGTYEQYF
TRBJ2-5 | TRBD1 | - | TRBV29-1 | TGCAGCGTTGAGAACAGGGGGCAAGAGACCCAGTACTTC | CSVENRGQETQYF
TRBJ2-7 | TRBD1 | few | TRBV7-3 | TGTGCCAGCAGCACAGGGACAGGGGACTCCTACGAGCAGTACTTC | CASSTGTGDSYEQYF
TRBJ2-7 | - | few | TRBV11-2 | TGTGCCAGCACCCCCTCTGGGAGTGGATACGAGCAGTACTTC | CASTPSGSGYEQYF
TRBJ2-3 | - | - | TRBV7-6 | TGTGCCAGCAGTCCCGGACTTTTTTCAGATACGCAGTATTTT | CASSPGLFSDTQYF
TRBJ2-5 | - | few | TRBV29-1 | TGCAGCGCCGACCTACAGGTCCAAGAGACCCAGTACTTC | CSADLQVQETQYF
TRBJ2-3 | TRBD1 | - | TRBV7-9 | TGTGCCACCTCGAGAGGGGACAGGGGTACCACAGATACGCAGTATTTT | CATSRGDRGTTDTQYF
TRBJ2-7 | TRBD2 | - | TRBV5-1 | TGCGCCAGCAGCTTCACCACGGGACTAGCGTCGGTCGAGCAGTACTTC | CASSFTTGLASVEQYF
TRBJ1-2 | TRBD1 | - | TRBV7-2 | TGTGCCAGCAGCTTTTCGGGACAGGGCTATGGCTACACCTTC | CASSFSGQGYGYTF
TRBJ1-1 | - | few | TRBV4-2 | TGTGCCAGCAGCCAAGCCGTAGAGTTTGAAGCTTTCTTT | CASSQAVEFEAFF
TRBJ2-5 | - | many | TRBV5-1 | TGCGCCAGCAGCCTGGGTATCAGGGCAGCGGAGACCCAGTACTTC | CASSLGIRAAETQYF
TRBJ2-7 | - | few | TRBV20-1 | TGCAGTGCTAGAGACCCGGGACTCCACGAGCAGTACTTC | CSARDPGLHEQYF
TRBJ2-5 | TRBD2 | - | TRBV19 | TGTGCCAGTAGTCAAGGACTCTTCGGACTAGCGGGAGGAGTAAGAGAGACCCAGTACTTC | CASSQGLFGLAGGVRETQYF
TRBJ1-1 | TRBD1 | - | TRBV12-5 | TGTGCTAGTGGTTTGGCCAGGGGGACTGAAGCTTTCTTT | CASGLARGTEAFF
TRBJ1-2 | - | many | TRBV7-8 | TGTGCCAGCTCACAGCCTGACTATGGCTACACCTTC | CASSQPDYGYTF
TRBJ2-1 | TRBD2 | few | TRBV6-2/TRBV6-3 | TGTGCCAGCAGTTACCCTGAGCGGGAGTGGAACAATGAGCAGTTCTTC | CASSYPEREWNNEQFF
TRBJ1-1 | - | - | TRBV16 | TGTGCCAGCAGCCAATCGGGCGAGGCTGAAGCTTTCTTT | CASSQSGEAEAFF